The 12 T cell receptor beta chains below were found in one sample sequenced in a study of CD8+ T cells in alopecia areata. Treatment defined: oral pan-JAK inhibitor, 5-10 mg twice daily. After isolation, RNA underwent reverse transcription to generate cDNA as the sequencing template. Using immunoSEQ multiplex PCR, the repertoire was profiled, and TCRdb retains in-frame clones only, with some absent. The sample holds under 250,000 clones, more than 45% seen once. Sequenced here: CD4+ T cells sorted from blood, sampled at week 4, from a patient treated with tofacitinib. These receptor sequences come from a human donor with alopecia areata.

This clone was observed a few times. The chain uses TRBV7-2 and TRBJ2-3, with D unresolved. V lost 1 base and J lost 1, with 9 bases in between. Per the germline V gene, CDR1 is SGHTA and CDR2 is FQGNSA. This CDR3 is built from 15 residues. The CDR3 is CASSLEMSGTDTQYF. The CDR3 DNA is TGTGCCAGCAGCTTAGAAATGAGCGGCACAGATACGCAGTATTTT.

CDR3 residues: CATTPGASGANVLTF. Written as DNA, the CDR3 is TGTGCCACCACGCCGGGTGCCTCTGGGGCCAACGTCCTGACTTTC. The V and J genes are TRBV19 and TRBJ2-6; D remains ambiguous. Between the trimmed V and J ends, which lost 10 bases and 0 bases, there was a span of 13 bases. The germline CDR1 and CDR2 sequences are LNHDA and SQIVND (reference sequence). The CDR3 has 15 residues.

V usage is TRBV2 and J usage is TRBJ2-3; D remains unclear. Per the germline V gene, CDR1 is SNHLY and CDR2 is FYNNEI. The CDR3 consists of 14 residues. V lost 11 bases and J 5 bases, leaving 20 bases between the germline ends. This CDR3 reads CADQQDSAQDTQYF. In DNA form, the CDR3 reads TGTGCCGATCAGCAGGATTCGGCTCAAGATACGCAGTATTTT.

The J gene is TRBJ2-2, the V gene TRBV5-6; possible D gene TRBD1, 6 bases. From germline, CDR1 is SGHDT and CDR2 YYEEEE. Between the trimmed V and J ends, which lost 2 bases and 4 bases, there was a span of 15 bases. The CDR3 is made up of 16 amino acids. The CDR3: CASSFRGRGATGELFF. CDR3 nucleotide sequence: TGTGCCAGCAGCTTCAGGGGCAGGGGCGCCACCGGGGAGCTGTTTTTT.

The chain is built from TRBV6-5 and TRBJ1-5, with 9 nucleotides matching TRBD1. The V segment lost 6 bases and the J segment 5 bases; nucleotides outside the gene matches: 5. The CDR3 consists of 14 residues. The V gene's germline CDR1 is MNHEY and CDR2 SVGAGI. The CDR3 loop reads CASSPGQGYQPQHF. The CDR3 DNA reads TGTGCCAGCAGCCCGGGACAGGGCTATCAGCCCCAGCATTTT.

The CDR3 sequence: CAIRHNYTDTQYF. The CDR3 DNA follows: TGTGCCATCAGACACAATTACACAGATACGCAGTATTTT. J is TRBJ2-3 and V is TRBV10-3, with D unclear. V lost 6 bases to trimming and J lost 2 bases, with 9 bases between them. Germline CDR1 is ENHRY and CDR2 is SYGVKD. CDR3 length: 13 amino acids.

For this clone: Other DNA sequences in this sample translate to the same CDR3. The V and J genes are TRBV30 and TRBJ1-2; possible D gene TRBD1, 5 bases. The V end lost 3 bases, the J end lost 0 bases, and 8 bases lay between the germline ends. The CDR3 covers 13 residues. Germline CDR1 and CDR2: GTSNPN and SVGIG (reference sequence). CDR3: CAWSPGPNYGYTF. DNA for the CDR3: TGTGCCTGGAGCCCGGGACCTAACTATGGCTACACCTTC.

The sample holds a few counts of this clone. The rearrangement uses TRBV19 and TRBJ2-7; 12 bases align to TRBD2. Germline loops: CDR1 LNHDA, CDR2 SQIVND (reference sequence). V gave up 3 bases and J gave up 1 base; unmatched junction bases: 7. CDR3 length: 17 amino acids. CDR3 coding DNA: TGTGCCAGTAGTATTCTATCTAGCGGGGGGGCTTCCTACGAGCAGTACTTC. This translates into CASSILSSGGASYEQYF.

The rearrangement uses TRBV29-1 and TRBJ2-1; the D is unclear. The V and J ends lost 4 bases and 5 bases respectively, with 9 bases between them. Germline CDR1 SQVTM, CDR2 ANQGSEA. The CDR3 sequence is 12 residues long. The CDR3 is CSVALGDNEQFF. As DNA, the CDR3 is TGCAGCGTTGCCCTCGGCGACAATGAGCAGTTCTTC.

This chain connects TRBV19 to TRBJ2-2; D is undetermined. The germline V gene has CDR1 LNHDA and CDR2 SQIVND (reference sequence). Trimming shortened V by 7 bases and J by 0 bases, and 15 bases separated the two germline ends. The CDR3 extends over 16 amino acids. CDR3 loop: CASKPQAQTNTGELFF. In nucleotides, the CDR3 is TGTGCCAGTAAGCCCCAGGCGCAGACGAACACCGGGGAGCTGTTTTTT.

Details on this clone: Other DNA sequences of this sample code for an identical CDR3. The chain couples TRBV29-1 to TRBJ1-2; D gene ambiguous. CDR3 size: 9 residues. Germline loops: CDR1 SQVTM, CDR2 ANQGSEA. Trimming took off 6 bases at V and 6 bases at J, with 5 bases between the two ends. The CDR3 reads CSVSDGYTF. The CDR3 nucleotides are TGCAGCGTCTCAGATGGCTACACCTTC.

The J gene is TRBJ2-4, the V gene TRBV25-1, with 11 bases lining up with TRBD1. Germline V gene data show CDR1 as MGHDK and CDR2 as SYGVNS. The CDR3 is made up of 14 amino acids. Germline trimming cut 7 bases from V and 8 bases from J; bases unmatched to any gene: 7. CDR3: CASKRTGGRDIQYF. In nucleotides, the CDR3 is TGTGCCAGCAAGCGGACAGGGGGCCGGGACATTCAGTACTTC.